This T cell receptor beta chain emerged from a study of T cells in Graves' hyperthyroidism and ophthalmopathy. Authors of the study amplified TCR beta CDR3 regions from RNA transcripts. The HTBI primer set served for first-round RT-PCR of the TCR CDR3. TCRdb passed the multiplex PCR reads through MiXCR, listing each CDR3 protein once. Among a few hundred thousand distinct CDR3 sequences, roughly 25% were seen once, and the ten largest hold 73%. CDR3 length equals 13 residues. The germline gives CDR1 MDHEN, CDR2 SYDVKM. The V and J ends lost 4 bases and 6 bases, in that order; junction bases with no gene match: 5. The sample holds a few counts of this clonotype.

The receptor was derived from a man aged 50 to 59 with Graves' hyperthyroidism. The rearrangement links TRBV28 to TRBJ1-1; TRBD1 aligns across 7 bases. Input material: blood. DNA for the CDR3: TGTGCCAGCAGTTCCGGGACAGTCGCTGAAGCTTTCTTT. It is translated as CASSSGTVAEAFF.